Included here is one TCR beta chain sequence, with context. The data were obtained in a study of technical replicates of blood from a few donors. Generated by immunoSEQ multiplex PCR, the TCRdb table keeps only in-frame clones and is missing some. The repertoire has approximately 76,000 clones, around 97% of them found once; the top ten carry more than 0.15%. Material: T cells isolated from PBMCs. This TCR came from a human donor in good health.

CDR3 amino acids: CASSVRALAGPSTDTQYF. The CDR3 DNA sequence: TGTGCCAGCAGCGTAAGGGCTCTAGCGGGTCCTAGCACAGATACGCAGTATTTT. This chain joins TRBV9 and TRBJ2-3; 8 nucleotides line up with TRBD2. The length of the CDR3 is 18 residues. V lost 1 base and J lost 0; bases outside the gene matches: 10. Germline assignment: CDR1 SGDLS and CDR2 YYNGEE.